This TCR beta chain is drawn from a study of T cell responses to AZD1222 COVID-19 vaccine. General study findings and limits: The reported proportion of spike-specific TCRs targeting unmutated variant regions was nearly half. The study found vaccine-associated CD4 TCRs spanning spike, dominant at 160-218 and 743-854. Mostly white British, mostly female donors; authors suggested clonal diversity may be underestimated.

Using immunoSEQ multiplex PCR, the repertoire was profiled, and TCRdb retains in-frame clones only, with some absent. This table holds more than 150,000 clones, 90% to 95% found once. With 3 bases removed from V and 7 bases from J, the gap between germline ends came to 12 bases. The CDR3 totals 13 residues. The germline CDR1 and CDR2 sequences are DFQATT and SNEGSKA (reference sequence). In regard to this clone: Its antigen is as yet unknown.

The gene calls are TRBV20-1 and TRBJ1-4; no firm D call. Source: peripheral blood, taken 28 days after the second AZD1222 dose. This TCR came from an adult who received the AZD1222 COVID-19 vaccine. As DNA, the CDR3 is TGCAGTGCTAGTGTATGGGCAGCTGAAAAACTGTTTTTT. Its translation: CSASVWAAEKLFF.